The 9 T cell receptor beta chains listed next were all sequenced from one sample in a study of identifying expanded T cells in peripheral blood. This table comes from immunoSEQ multiplex PCR, and its TCRdb copy is limited to in-frame clones, with some not included. The sample has 55,000 to 80,000 clones, approximately 80% seen once. Sample: blood. The source is a person aged 18 to 70 in good health.

This clone has a handful of counts. The rearrangement links TRBV6-6 to TRBJ1-5, with D possibly matching TRBD1 (5 bases). The CDR3 has 11 residues. From germline, CDR1 is MNHNY and CDR2 SVGAGI (reference sequence). V lost 10 bases and J lost 12, with 16 bases in between. In DNA form, the CDR3 reads TGTGCCACCAAAAAGGGACCTAACCAGCATTTT. Amino acids: CATKKGPNQHF.

This clone appeared once. This chain uses TRBV25-1 with TRBJ2-5; D is perhaps TRBD1 (5 bases). The CDR3 runs 16 residues. V lost 0 bases and J 3 bases, leaving 14 bases between the germline ends. CDR1 and CDR2 from the germline V gene are MGHDK and SYGVNS. The chain's CDR3 is CASSEYTGAKKETQYF. Written as DNA, the CDR3 is TGTGCCAGCAGTGAATACACAGGAGCTAAGAAAGAGACCCAGTACTTC.

This clone was found once. This chain uses TRBV27 with TRBJ1-4, with D possibly being TRBD1 (5 bases). This CDR3 comprises 15 residues. V was pared by 6 bases and J by 7 bases, with 18 bases between. CDR1 and CDR2 from the germline V gene are MNHEY and SMNVEV (reference sequence). The CDR3 loop reads CASRKQLGLGEKLFF. Here the CDR3 DNA reads TGTGCCAGCAGAAAACAGTTGGGGCTCGGTGAAAAACTGTTTTTT.

The chain carries TRBV15 and TRBJ2-5, with D maybe TRBD1 (5 bases). The J call may be wrong; the DNA end is better matched by TRBJ2-7. Germline V gives CDR1 LNHNV, CDR2 YYDKDF (reference sequence). The CDR3 covers 13 residues. In DNA, the CDR3 is TGTGCCACCGGGAAGGGGCCCTACTACGAGCAGTACTTC. Translating it yields CATGKGPYYEQYF.

The V and J genes are TRBV4-3 and TRBJ2-7; 8 bases map to TRBD2. This CDR3 is 14 amino acids long. V lost 4 bases to trimming and J lost 3 bases; unmatched junction nucleotides: 5. CDR1 and CDR2 from the germline V gene are LGHNA and YSLEER. CDR3 in amino acids: CASSRESGSYEQYF. CDR3 sequence (DNA): TGCGCCAGCAGCCGAGAGAGCGGGAGCTACGAGCAGTACTTC.

In its sample, this clone was seen many times. The chain recombines TRBV7-6 with TRBJ1-5; D is unresolved. The CDR3 is 14 residues long. V lost 5 bases, J lost 0 bases, and 8 bases lay in between. Germline V gene sequence: CDR1 SGHVS, CDR2 FNYEAQ. The CDR3 region has the DNA TGTGCCAGCAGCATCTACACTAGCAATCAGCCCCAGCATTTT. Protein sequence: CASSIYTSNQPQHF. The whole variable domain, remainder taken from reference TRBV7-6 and TRBJ1-5, is GAGVSQSPRYKVTKRGQDVALRCDPISGHVSLYWYRQALGQGPEFLTYFNYEAQQDKSGLPNDRFSAERPEGSISTLTIQRTEQRDSAMYRCASSIYTSNQPQHFGDGTRLSIL.

This sequence joins TRBV19 and TRBJ2-7, with D tentatively TRBD2 (6 bases). Germline V gene sequence: CDR1 LNHDA, CDR2 SQIVND (reference sequence). V was shortened by 1 base and J by 6 bases, with 10 bases between the two germline ends. The CDR3 consists of 13 residues. CDR3 sequence: CASSIGRVGEQYF. CDR3 nucleotide sequence: TGTGCCAGTAGTATAGGGAGGGTTGGCGAGCAGTACTTC.

This clone has only one observation. V and J are TRBV18 and TRBJ2-6; maybe TRBD2 (6 bases). Germline V lookup: CDR1 KGHSH, CDR2 LQKENI. Trimming stripped 3 bases from V and 0 bases from J, with 15 bases between. The CDR3 is 18 amino acids. The CDR3 nucleotides read TGTGCCAGCTCACCTCCCGGAGGAGGGCCCTCTGGGGCCAACGTCCTGACTTTC. As protein: CASSPPGGGPSGANVLTF.

The rearrangement joins TRBV2 to TRBJ1-1; D uncertain. CDR3 length: 13 amino acids. V was cut by 7 bases and J by 0 bases, with 9 bases left in between. Germline V gene data show CDR1 as SNHLY and CDR2 as FYNNEI. This chain's CDR3 is CASIFRLNTEAFF. In DNA, the CDR3 is TGTGCCAGCATTTTCAGGCTGAACACTGAAGCTTTCTTT.